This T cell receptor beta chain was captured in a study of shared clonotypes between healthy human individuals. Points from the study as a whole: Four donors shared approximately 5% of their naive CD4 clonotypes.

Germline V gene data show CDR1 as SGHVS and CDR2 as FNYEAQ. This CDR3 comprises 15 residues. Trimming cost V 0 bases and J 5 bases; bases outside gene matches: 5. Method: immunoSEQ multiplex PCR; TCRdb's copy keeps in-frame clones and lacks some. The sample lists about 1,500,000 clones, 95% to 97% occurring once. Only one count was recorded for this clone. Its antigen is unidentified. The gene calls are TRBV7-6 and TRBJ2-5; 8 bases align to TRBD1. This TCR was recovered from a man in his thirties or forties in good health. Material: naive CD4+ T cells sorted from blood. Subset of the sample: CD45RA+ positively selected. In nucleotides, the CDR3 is TGTGCCAGCAGCTTAGCTAGGACAGGGTCGGAGACCCAGTACTTC. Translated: CASSLARTGSETQYF. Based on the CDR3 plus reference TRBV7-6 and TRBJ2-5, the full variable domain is GAGVSQSPRYKVTKRGQDVALRCDPISGHVSLYWYRQALGQGPEFLTYFNYEAQQDKSGLPNDRFSAERPEGSISTLTIQRTEQRDSAMYRCASSLARTGSETQYFGPGTRLLVL.